This T cell receptor beta chain came from a study of T-cell reconstitution after alpha-beta-depleted transplantation in children. Unique molecular identifiers featured in how the TCRbeta library was prepared. Using its own MiXCR run on the PCR reads, TCRdb lists one record per CDR3 protein. The sample shows roughly 170,000 distinct CDR3 sequences, roughly 6.8% of them seen only once. Trimming removed 0 bases from V and 8 bases from J, with 8 bases in between. This CDR3 spans 14 amino acids. CDR1 is LGHNA, CDR2 YNFKEQ, per germline. This clonotype was counted ten times or more. The receptor was isolated from a human donor who donated a stem cell graft to a child with Wiskott-Aldrich syndrome. The rearrangement joins TRBV4-2 to TRBJ1-6; D gene ambiguous. The source material was PBMCs from the stem cell graft donor, sampled from the stem cell graft. CDR3 DNA: TGTGCCAGCAGCCAAGATTCTAGAGATTCACCCCTCCACTTT. This encodes CASSQDSRDSPLHF.